The entry below gives a single T cell receptor (beta chain) sequence along with its context. Per the authors' pipeline: Estimates of nucleated cell counts were drawn from the amplification of reference gene primers. Assay used: immunoSEQ multiplex PCR; TCRdb lists only in-frame clones, some missing. The D gene and trimming were derived from the DNA, and the V and J assignments and clone size from that table. Of over 250,000 clones in the sample, 75% to 90% were seen once. Germline CDR1 is SNHLY and CDR2 is FYNNEI. This CDR3 contains 14 residues. The V gene lost 6 bases and the J gene lost 4 bases, with 10 bases spanning the gap. This entry is derived from a study of blood T cell repertoires in COVID-19. In the study overall: Nucleic acid was either cDNA or gDNA, and it came from T cells, B-cell-depleted T cells, or PBMCs.

Participant-given clinical history determined each cohort assignment. Recovered participants had two consecutive negative NP/OP PCR tests, healthcare professional clearance, or symptom resolution. The sequence came from a woman aged 18-29 years who had recovered from COVID-19. The chain is built from TRBV2 and TRBJ2-6, with D possibly matching TRBD2 (5 bases). The sequencing input was PBMCs or T cells enriched from blood (not recorded which). CDR3: CASRPEAGANVLTF. The CDR3 DNA is TGTGCCAGCAGGCCGGAGGCGGGGGCCAACGTCCTGACTTTC.